A selection of T cell receptor beta chains follows, all from one sample in a study of beta chain features in type 1 diabetes. The table came from immunoSEQ multiplex PCR; TCRdb's copy has only in-frame clones and leaves some out. The table has 100,000 to 150,000 clones, about 18% seen once; the top ten hold 2.6%. The sequencing input was central memory CD4+ T cells from blood. These receptors originate from a man younger than 35 with type 1 diabetes. The CDR3 runs from the conserved cysteine through the conserved F or W. Fields, in order: D gene, CDR3 length, V gene, J gene, clone size, CDR3 DNA, CDR3 protein. A D gene is named only where the DNA matches it firmly. Clone sizes are given selectively: once, few, many, or a class where the clone is expanded.

>TRBD1|16|TRBV29-1|TRBJ1-1|few
TGCAGCGTTGACGGGACAGGAAAAACCCGGGACACTGAAGCTTTCTTT
CSVDGTGKTRDTEAFF
>TRBD2|15|TRBV7-2|TRBJ2-7|-
TGTGCCAGCAGCTACGGACTAGCGGGGACCTACGAGCAGTACTTC
CASSYGLAGTYEQYF
>-|17|TRBV7-2|TRBJ2-1|-
TGTGCCAGCAGCTCCCGTGGGGGGTCAGGGATCCACAATGAGCAGTTCTTC
CASSSRGGSGIHNEQFF
>TRBD1|14|TRBV7-2|TRBJ2-7|-
TGTGCCAGCAGCCCAGGACAGGGGGCAGGGGAGCAGTACTTC
CASSPGQGAGEQYF
>-|14|TRBV29-1|TRBJ2-1|-
TGCAGCGTTTTCAAGCCCCGGATAGGCAATGAGCAGTTCTTC
CSVFKPRIGNEQFF
>TRBD1|11|TRBV14|TRBJ2-3|few
TGTGCCAGCAGCCAGGACGGGACAGGGGAATTT
CASSQDGTGEF
>TRBD1|15|TRBV14|TRBJ1-1|-
TGTGCCAGCAGCCAGGGGGGACAGGGAAAAGGTGAAGCTTTCTTT
CASSQGGQGKGEAFF
>TRBD1|14|TRBV27|TRBJ2-1|-
TGTGCCAGCAGTAGGGACAGGGATACAGATGAGCAGTTCTTC
CASSRDRDTDEQFF
>-|13|TRBV28|TRBJ2-3|-
TGTGCCAGCAACCTAGTTGGGGAAAGTACGCAGTATTTT
CASNLVGESTQYF
>-|12|TRBV7-2|TRBJ1-4|many
TGTGCCAGCAGCACCGACAGCCTTAAACTGTTTTTT
CASSTDSLKLFF
>-|15|TRBV11-2|TRBJ2-7|-
TGTGCCAGCAGCTTAGATCCCTCCGTTGCAGACGAGCAGTACTTC
CASSLDPSVADEQYF
>-|13|TRBV30|TRBJ2-3|-
TGTGCCTCGGGGACCCGTGGTTCAGATACGCAGTATTTT
CASGTRGSDTQYF
>TRBD1|13|TRBV19|TRBJ1-1|few
TGTGCCAGTAGGGACAGGGGAAACACTGAAGCTTTCTTT
CASRDRGNTEAFF
>-|16|TRBV5-1|TRBJ2-5|-
TGCGCCAGCAGCACCGTGGCAGGGCTTCTCCAAGAGACCCAGTACTTC
CASSTVAGLLQETQYF
>-|13|TRBV7-9|TRBJ2-1|few
TGTGCCGGGGCCGCTGGGGTTTACAATGAGCAGTTCTTC
CAGAAGVYNEQFF
>-|12|TRBV4-1|TRBJ1-6|-
TGCGCCAGCAGCCAAGTGGCATCACCCCTCCACTTT
CASSQVASPLHF
>TRBD2|16|TRBV25-1|TRBJ2-7|few
TGTGCCAGCAGTGCGGGACTAGCGGGGGGAACCTACGAGCAGTACTTC
CASSAGLAGGTYEQYF
>TRBD1|14|TRBV7-9|TRBJ2-5|-
TGTGCCAGCAGGACAGGGGGTCAGCAAGAGACCCAGTACTTC
CASRTGGQQETQYF
>-|14|TRBV7-2|TRBJ1-5|-
TGTGCCAGCAGCTTACTGGGGGGCAATCAGCCCCAGCATTTT
CASSLLGGNQPQHF
>TRBD1|16|TRBV2|TRBJ2-1|once
TGTGCCAGCAGTGCGGACAGGGCACCTTCCTACAATGAGCAGTTCTTC
CASSADRAPSYNEQFF
>TRBD1|14|TRBV29-1|TRBJ2-1|-
TGCAGCGTTGGTATCCGGGACAGGGTTACTGAGCAGTTCTTC
CSVGIRDRVTEQFF
>-|12|TRBV30|TRBJ2-7|few
TGTGCTGCGGAACGGCTCTCCTACGAGCAGTACTTC
CAAERLSYEQYF
>TRBD1|12|TRBV6-5|TRBJ2-3|few
TGTGCCAGCGGACAGGCAGAAGATACGCAGTATTTT
CASGQAEDTQYF
>-|12|TRBV29-1|TRBJ2-7|few
TGCAGCGTTGCGTTCGGAGAATACGAGCAGTACTTC
CSVAFGEYEQYF
>-|13|TRBV18|TRBJ2-5|few
TGTGCCAGCTCACCAGGGGGCGGCGAGACCCAGTACTTC
CASSPGGGETQYF
>-|12|TRBV30|TRBJ1-1|-
TGTGCCTGGATACAGGGCCCGACTGAAGCTTTCTTT
CAWIQGPTEAFF
>-|14|TRBV4-3|TRBJ1-1|few
TGCGCCAGCAGCCAAGGGGGCGTGCACACTGAAGCTTTCTTT
CASSQGGVHTEAFF
>-|15|TRBV5-4|TRBJ2-1|many
TGTGCCAGCAGCTTCCAGGACAGAAACTACAATGAGCAGTTCTTC
CASSFQDRNYNEQFF
>-|13|TRBV10-3|TRBJ1-1|-
TGTGCCATCAGTGACCCCAAGAACACTGAAGCTTTCTTT
CAISDPKNTEAFF
>-|15|TRBV6-6|TRBJ2-7|few
TGTGCCAGCAGTATTCAGGGCGGGAATAGGGACGAGCAGTACTTC
CASSIQGGNRDEQYF
>-|12|TRBV28|TRBJ1-5|-
TGTGCCAGCAGGTCTACGGGTCAGCCCCAGCATTTT
CASRSTGQPQHF
>-|12|TRBV9|TRBJ2-1|-
TGTGCCAGCAGCGTAGCTGAGGGACACCAGTTCTTC
CASSVAEGHQFF
>-|12|TRBV19|TRBJ1-1|-
TGTGCCAGTAGTATTGGCGAGACTGAAGCTTTCTTT
CASSIGETEAFF
>-|13|TRBV5-1|TRBJ2-3|-
TGCGCCAGCAGCTTGTACGGGGAAGATACGCAGTATTTT
CASSLYGEDTQYF
>-|15|TRBV7-2|TRBJ2-3|few
TGTGCCAGCAGCTTAGCCCTGCTCAGCACAGATACGCAGTATTTT
CASSLALLSTDTQYF
>-|16|TRBV28|TRBJ2-4|-
TGTGCCAGCAGTTTACAGCTAACCTTAGCCAAAAACATTCAGTACTTC
CASSLQLTLAKNIQYF
>-|17|TRBV18|TRBJ2-6|-
TGTGCCAGCTCACCACCGGGGGTGAGCTCTGGGGCCAACGTCCTGACTTTC
CASSPPGVSSGANVLTF